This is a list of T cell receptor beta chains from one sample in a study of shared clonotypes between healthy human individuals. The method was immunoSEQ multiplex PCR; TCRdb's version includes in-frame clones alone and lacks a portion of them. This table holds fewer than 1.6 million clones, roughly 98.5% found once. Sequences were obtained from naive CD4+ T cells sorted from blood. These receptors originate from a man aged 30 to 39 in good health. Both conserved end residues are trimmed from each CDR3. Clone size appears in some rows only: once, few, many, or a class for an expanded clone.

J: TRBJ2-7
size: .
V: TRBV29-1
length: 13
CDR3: SVELLNRGSYEQY

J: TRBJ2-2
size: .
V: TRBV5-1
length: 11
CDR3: ASSLVLTGELF

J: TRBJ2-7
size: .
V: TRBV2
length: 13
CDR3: ASSVAAGPSYEQY

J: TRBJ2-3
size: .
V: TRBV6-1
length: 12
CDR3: ASRLDRGADTQY

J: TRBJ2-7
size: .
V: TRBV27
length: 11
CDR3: ASRRQGTYEQY

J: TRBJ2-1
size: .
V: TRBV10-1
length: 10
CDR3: ASGDYPNEQF

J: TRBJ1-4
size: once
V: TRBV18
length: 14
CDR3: ASSPGVKGAREKLF

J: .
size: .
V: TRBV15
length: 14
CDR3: ATSRGRASGTYEQY

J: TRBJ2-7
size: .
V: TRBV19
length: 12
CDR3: ASSIEQGAYEQY

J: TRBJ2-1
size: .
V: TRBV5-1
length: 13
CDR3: ASSTLAGVTNEQF